Listed here are 3 T cell receptor beta chains from one sample, sequenced in a study of CD8+CD57+ T cells in acquired aplastic anemia. Patients sequenced had flow cytometry evidence of CD8+CD57+ cell expansion. TCR beta VDJ combinations and CDR3 sequences were profiled from genomic DNA. One entry per CDR3 protein, called by TCRdb with MiXCR from the reads. The table lists about 150,000 distinct CDR3 sequences, roughly half of them singletons, with 2.5% to 3.5% in the top ten. Sample: sorted CD4+, CD8+, or CD8+CD57+ T cells (not recorded which) from PBMCs. These receptors were obtained from a human donor with aplastic anemia.

This clonotype was seen ten or more times. The rearrangement links TRBV12-3 or TRBV12-4 to TRBJ1-2; D not certain. This CDR3 has 12 amino acids. Trimming pared 1 base from V and 8 bases from J, leaving 8 bases between. The DNA for the CDR3 is TGTGCCAGCAGTTTAGGCTTTGGGGGCTACACCTTC. Translated, it gives CASSLGFGGYTF.

This clonotype was recorded many times. V gene TRBV19 combines with J gene TRBJ1-1, with D unresolved. The V and J ends lost 5 bases and 10 bases respectively, with 17 bases between them. The CDR3 sequence is 13 residues long. Germline V gives CDR1 LNHDA, CDR2 SQIVND (reference sequence). The CDR3 DNA is TGTGCCAGTAGTTTACAACGGACCGCCCTAGCTTTCTTT. It translates to CASSLQRTALAFF.

The chain combines TRBV5-4 with TRBJ1-2; a possible D gene is TRBD1 (5 bases). Germline values: CDR1 SGHNT, CDR2 YYREEE (reference sequence). V shed 0 bases and J shed 6 bases, with 12 bases lying between them. The CDR3 is 14 residues long. For the CDR3, the DNA is TGTGCCAGCAGCTTGGGTGAGGGACGGAATGGCTACACCTTC. Residues: CASSLGEGRNGYTF.